This T cell receptor beta chain was profiled in a study of PD-1 blockade in classical Hodgkin lymphoma. Generated by immunoSEQ multiplex PCR, the TCRdb table keeps only in-frame clones and is missing some. The data contain approximately 70,000 clones, 93% of them seen just once; the ten biggest clones take up 8%. Each and every patient relapsed after autologous stem cell transplantation, and patients got differing brentuximab vedotin exposure. Germline CDR1 and CDR2: LNHNV and YYDKDF (reference sequence). There are 15 residues in the CDR3. Unmatched junction bases numbered 2, after V lost 3 bases and J lost 2 bases.

The sequence was obtained from a human donor with classical Hodgkin lymphoma. The chain employs TRBV15 and TRBJ1-4; TRBD1 matches at 8 bases. The sample in question was peripheral blood mononuclear cells (PBMCs), obtained at baseline. The CDR3, as DNA: TGTGCCACCAGCAGGGACAGGGAGACTAATGAAAAACTGTTTTTT. It codes for CATSRDRETNEKLFF.